Sequencing of this T cell receptor beta chain was carried out in a study of T cells in localized non-small cell lung cancer. Study results and caveats: Because sequencing included only one region (of the tumor), heterogeneity remains possible. Compared with tumor, uninvolved adjacent lung displayed greater T cell clonality, ranking highest overall. For the top 100 tumor clones, a median approximately 50 also appeared in adjacent lung.

This CDR3 is 16 amino acids long. In germline, CDR1 is SGHVS, CDR2 FNYEAQ. Losses at the gene ends were 5 bases for V and 3 bases for J; bases not matched to a gene: 12. Notes on this clone: No antigen is known for it.

Data came from immunoSEQ multiplex PCR; TCRdb stores just in-frame clones and leaves some out. This table has over 30,000 clones, about 87% appearing once. This chain connects TRBV7-6 to TRBJ2-7; 8 nucleotides agree with TRBD2. This receptor was taken from a woman aged 35-75 years with stage I lung adenocarcinoma. The specimen was peripheral blood, collected before any cancer treatment. The CDR3 protein is CASSALGAGGGYEQYF. CDR3 nucleotide sequence: TGTGCCAGCAGCGCTCTAGGGGCGGGAGGAGGCTACGAGCAGTACTTC.